This T cell receptor (beta chain) was recovered during a study of CD8 T cells in Susac syndrome. This clonotype was detected a few times. V lost 0 bases and J 4 bases, leaving 6 bases between the germline ends. Germline V gene sequence: CDR1 DFQATT, CDR2 SNEGSKA (reference sequence). The CDR3 consists of 13 residues. Random-hexamer reverse transcription was applied to about 0.45 to 1 ug RNA. With immunoSEQ multiplex PCR, TCR beta CDR3 was amplified across 54 Vbeta and 13 Jbeta. One entry per CDR3 protein results from TCRdb running MiXCR on the immunoSEQ multiplex PCR reads. The sample lists some 200,000 distinct CDR3 sequences; approximately 95% were seen once. From blood CD8+ and CD4+ T cells, the TCR beta chain was sequenced. The authors negatively isolated CD8+ and CD4+ T cells and FACS-enriched TEMRA cells.

This sequence was found in a human donor with Susac syndrome. The specimen sequenced was CD8+ T cells from PBMCs. The V gene is TRBV20-1, the J gene TRBJ2-2; perhaps TRBD1 as D (5 bases). The CDR3, as DNA: TGCAGTGCTAGAGATCAGGGCACCGGGGAGCTGTTTTTT. The encoded protein is CSARDQGTGELFF.